What follows are 16 T cell receptor beta chains derived from one specimen sequenced in a study of blood T cell repertoires in COVID-19. Method: immunoSEQ multiplex PCR; TCRdb's copy keeps in-frame clones and lacks some. The sample has about 110,000 clones, 75% to 85% seen once; the top ten hold 6.2%. Sequenced sample: peripheral blood. The source of these receptors is a man aged 80 or over with COVID-19, enrolled during active disease.

V and J are TRBV5-1 and TRBJ2-5, with 7 bases aligning to TRBD1. Per germline, CDR1 SGHRS and CDR2 YFSETQ. V was pared by 2 bases and J by 1 base, with 5 bases of the junction left unmatched. This CDR3 has 15 amino acids. CDR3 loop: CASSFTGTAQETQYF. CDR3 in DNA: TGCGCCAGCAGCTTTACCGGGACAGCCCAAGAGACCCAGTACTTC.

In its sample, this clone was seen once. This sequence joins TRBV11-3 and TRBJ2-3; tentative D call: TRBD2 (6 bases). The CDR3 extends over 14 amino acids. Germline loops: CDR1 SGHNT, CDR2 YENEEA. V was trimmed by 2 bases and J by 6 bases, leaving 12 bases between them. The CDR3 loop reads CASSLRDSEDTQYF. CDR3 nucleotides: TGTGCCAGCAGCTTACGGGACTCCGAGGATACGCAGTATTTT.

The chain links TRBV19 to TRBJ1-5; 8 bases agree with TRBD1. This CDR3 has 16 amino acids. Germline CDR1 LNHDA, CDR2 SQIVND (reference sequence). Germline trimming cut 1 base from V and 5 bases from J; bases unmatched to any gene: 7. The CDR3 nucleotides are TGTGCCAGTAGTATAGCTGGACAGGGTGGGTATCAGCCCCAGCATTTT. This translates into CASSIAGQGGYQPQHF.

This clone has more than one count but fewer than ten. The chain couples TRBV27 to TRBJ1-5, with 9 bases identical to TRBD1. Germline loops: CDR1 MNHEY, CDR2 SMNVEV (reference sequence). Trimming took 6 bases from V and 2 from J; bases not matched to a gene: 5. This CDR3 has 15 residues. The CDR3 DNA follows: TGTGCCAGCAGGGGACAGGGCGCACGCAATCAGCCCCAGCATTTT. Its protein product is CASRGQGARNQPQHF.

The J gene is TRBJ2-3, the V gene TRBV12-3 or TRBV12-4, with D possibly TRBD2 on 6 matching bases. There are 13 residues in the CDR3. V was trimmed by 6 bases and J by 3 bases, leaving 10 bases between them. This chain's CDR3 is CASRLDYTDTQYF. DNA of the CDR3: TGTGCCAGCAGATTGGACTATACAGATACGCAGTATTTT.

The rearrangement uses TRBV23-1 and TRBJ1-5, with D perhaps TRBD1 (6 bases). TRBV23-1 is identified as an open reading frame with a role that is uncertain. V dropped 2 bases and J dropped 0 bases, with 20 bases sitting between them. The CDR3 totals 19 residues. The CDR3 here is CASSQRQGPLSASNQPQHF. CDR3 in DNA: TGCGCCAGCAGTCAACGCCAGGGGCCACTCTCCGCTAGCAATCAGCCCCAGCATTTT.

V and J are TRBV5-1 and TRBJ2-1, with 12 bases matching TRBD2. The CDR3 runs 15 residues. The ends lost 4 bases at V and 4 bases at J; junction bases unmatched: 3. Germline assignment: CDR1 SGHRS and CDR2 YFSETQ. In DNA, the CDR3 is TGCGCCAGCAGCCCGGGACTAGCGGGTTACAATGAGCAGTTCTTC. Protein sequence: CASSPGLAGYNEQFF.

This rearrangement joins TRBV7-9 to TRBJ2-7; perhaps TRBD2 as D (6 bases). Trimming took 7 bases from V and 2 from J, leaving 27 bases between them. The CDR3 runs to 18 residues. Germline V gene data show CDR1 as SEHNR and CDR2 as FQNEAQ (reference sequence). CDR3 nucleotides: TGTGCCAGCACCCCGCGGATTTCTGTAGCGGAACTTCCCTACGAGCAGTACTTC. Residues: CASTPRISVAELPYEQYF.

V and J are TRBV6-6 and TRBJ1-2; TRBD1 might be the D (6 bases). The germline V gene has CDR1 MNHNY and CDR2 SVGAGI (reference sequence). Trimming cost V 6 bases and J 4 bases, with 15 bases left between them. The CDR3 totals 14 residues. The CDR3 is CASRPRQAIYGYTF. Here the CDR3 DNA reads TGTGCCAGCAGACCCCGACAGGCAATCTATGGCTACACCTTC.

The rearrangement joins TRBV7-2 to TRBJ1-6; D may be TRBD1 (6 bases). V lost 5 bases and J lost 3, with 11 bases in between. Germline-derived CDR1 and CDR2 are SGHTA and FQGNSA. The CDR3 extends over 15 amino acids. The CDR3 sequence is CASSPGTNYNSPLHF. CDR3 sequence (DNA): TGTGCCAGCAGCCCCGGGACAAACTATAATTCACCCCTCCACTTT.

The chain carries TRBV2 and TRBJ2-3; D possibly corresponds to TRBD1 (7 bases). CDR1 is SNHLY, CDR2 FYNNEI, per germline. Trimming removed 1 base from V and 8 bases from J, with 22 bases in between. The CDR3 consists of 17 residues. The CDR3 region has the DNA TGTGCCAGCAGTGAAGGGGGCGCGGGACAGAAAAGTGCTACGCAGTATTTT. Amino acids: CASSEGGAGQKSATQYF.

This clone was counted a single time. The genes are TRBV19 and TRBJ1-1; 9 nucleotides agree with TRBD1. CDR3 length: 15 residues. V gave up 5 bases and J gave up 4 bases; unmatched junction bases: 8. The V gene's germline CDR1 is LNHDA and CDR2 SQIVND (reference sequence). The CDR3 reads CASSEDRDRATEAFF. DNA of the CDR3: TGTGCCAGTAGTGAGGATCGGGACAGGGCCACTGAAGCTTTCTTT.

This clone was seen repeatedly, ten times or more. V is TRBV29-1 and J is TRBJ1-5; D remains unclear. Germline values: CDR1 SQVTM, CDR2 ANQGSEA. V was shortened by 7 bases and J by 10 bases, with 17 bases between the two germline ends. The CDR3 totals 12 residues. Here the CDR3 reads CSARGDSGPQHF. Here the CDR3 DNA reads TGCAGCGCTCGGGGAGACTCGGGACCCCAGCATTTT.

The V and J genes are TRBV27 and TRBJ1-4; unclear D gene. The CDR3 is made up of 15 amino acids. Trimming removed 5 bases at V and 2 bases at J, with 12 bases between. CDR1 is MNHEY, CDR2 SMNVEV, per germline (reference sequence). CDR3 amino acids: CASSPEVSTNEKLFF. CDR3 DNA: TGTGCCAGCAGTCCCGAGGTGTCGACTAATGAAAAACTGTTTTTT.

The chain recombines TRBV9 with TRBJ1-1; tentative D call: TRBD1 (6 bases). The V gene's germline CDR1 is SGDLS and CDR2 YYNGEE. The CDR3 totals 15 residues. The V gene lost 1 base and the J gene lost 0 bases, with 10 bases spanning the gap. The CDR3 is CASSVNAGVNTEAFF. In nucleotides, the CDR3 is TGTGCCAGCAGCGTAAATGCAGGGGTGAACACTGAAGCTTTCTTT.

The gene calls are TRBV28 and TRBJ2-1, with 11 nucleotides matching TRBD2. CDR1 and CDR2 from the germline V gene are MDHEN and SYDVKM. V lost 6 bases, J lost 4 bases, and 8 bases stayed unmatched. The CDR3 consists of 16 residues. The CDR3 loop is CASRGLAGGSYNEQFF. As DNA, the CDR3 is TGTGCCAGCAGGGGGTTAGCGGGAGGGTCTTACAATGAGCAGTTCTTC.